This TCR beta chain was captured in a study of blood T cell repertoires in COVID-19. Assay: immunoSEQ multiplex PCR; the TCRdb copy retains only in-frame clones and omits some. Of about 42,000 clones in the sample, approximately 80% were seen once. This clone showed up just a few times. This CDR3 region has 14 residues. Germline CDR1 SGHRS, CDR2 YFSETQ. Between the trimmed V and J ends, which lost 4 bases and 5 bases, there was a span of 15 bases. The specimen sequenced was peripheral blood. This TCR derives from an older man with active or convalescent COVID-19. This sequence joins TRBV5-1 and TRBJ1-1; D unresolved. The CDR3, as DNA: TGCGCCAGCAGCGCACGATTGGGCCCAACTGAAGCTTTCTTT. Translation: CASSARLGPTEAFF. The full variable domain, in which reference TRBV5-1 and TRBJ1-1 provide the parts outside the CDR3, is KAGVTQTPRYLIKTRGQQVTLSCSPISGHRSVSWYQQTPGQGLQFLFEYFSETQRNKGNFPGRFSGRQFSNSRSEMNVSTLELGDSALYLCASSARLGPTEAFFGQGTRLTVV.